Shown below are 30 T cell receptor beta chains from a single sample sequenced in a study of blood T cell repertoires in COVID-19. Repertoires were generated with immunoSEQ multiplex PCR, while TCRdb's copy carries only in-frame clones and drops some. The sample has over 200,000 clones; around 81% are singletons. The sample taken for sequencing was peripheral blood. The origin of the receptors is a man aged 50-59 years with active or convalescent COVID-19.

With regard to this clone: Other nucleotide sequences from this sample produce the same CDR3. This chain connects TRBV18 to TRBJ1-6; D is unclear. Between the trimmed V and J ends, which lost 1 base and 8 bases, there was a span of 6 bases. Germline values: CDR1 KGHSH, CDR2 LQKENI. This CDR3 is built from 13 residues. In DNA form, the CDR3 reads TGTGCCAGCTCACCACGGGAGTATTCACCCCTCCACTTT. Translating gives CASSPREYSPLHF. Filled out from reference TRBV18 and TRBJ1-6, the complete variable domain reads NAGVMQNPRHLVRRRGQEARLRCSPMKGHSHVYWYRQLPEEGLKFMVYLQKENIIDESGMPKERFSAEFPKEGPSILRIQQVVRGDSAAYFCASSPREYSPLHFGNGTRLTVT.

This sequence joins TRBV29-1 and TRBJ2-3, with a weak D call TRBD2 (6 bases). Trimming removed 4 bases at V and 0 bases at J, with 11 bases between. Germline lookup yields CDR1 SQVTM and CDR2 ANQGSEA. The CDR3 has 14 amino acids. The CDR3 is CSVAGRPSTDTQYF. Written as DNA, the CDR3 is TGCAGCGTTGCAGGGAGGCCAAGCACAGATACGCAGTATTTT.

The chain has TRBV5-4 and TRBJ2-1; 9 nucleotides align to TRBD2. This CDR3 comprises 16 residues. J lost 4 bases, V lost 4 bases, and 9 bases had no gene match. Germline V gene data show CDR1 as SGHNT and CDR2 as YYREEE (reference sequence). CDR3 residues: CASSTISGGLYNEQFF. Here the CDR3 DNA reads TGTGCCAGCAGCACCATAAGCGGGGGGCTTTACAATGAGCAGTTCTTC. Supplemented by reference TRBV5-4 and TRBJ2-1, the full variable domain reads ETGVTQSPTHLIKTRGQQVTLRCSSQSGHNTVSWYQQALGQGPQFIFQYYREEENGRGNFPPRFSGLQFPNYSSELNVNALELDDSALYLCASSTISGGLYNEQFFGPGTRLTVL.

This sequence joins TRBV19 and TRBJ2-4, with 9 bases aligning to TRBD2. This CDR3 region has 15 residues. The ends lost 3 bases at V and 8 bases at J; junction bases unmatched: 8. In germline, CDR1 is LNHDA, CDR2 SQIVND (reference sequence). DNA for the CDR3: TGTGCCAGTAGTATCCGGCGGGGGGGCCTTGACATTCAGTACTTC. Translating it yields CASSIRRGGLDIQYF.

J is TRBJ1-5 and V is TRBV27; D unclear. Germline V CDR1 and CDR2: MNHEY, SMNVEV (reference sequence). V lost 2 bases and J lost 3, with 17 bases in between. This CDR3 has 17 residues. CDR3 sequence reads: CASSLIITDESNQPQHF. CDR3 nucleotide sequence: TGTGCCAGCAGTTTAATAATAACAGACGAGTCCAATCAGCCCCAGCATTTT.

This chain joins TRBV10-1 and TRBJ2-7; the match to TRBD2 covers 7 bases. J lost 3 bases, V lost 6 bases, and 11 bases had no gene match. The CDR3 has 15 residues. Germline V gene sequence: CDR1 WNHNN, CDR2 SYGVQD (reference sequence). The CDR3 sequence: CASSGWGGGSYEQYF. The CDR3 bases are TGCGCCAGCAGCGGGTGGGGCGGGGGTAGCTACGAGCAGTACTTC.

The rearrangement links TRBV5-1 to TRBJ1-1; D might be TRBD1 (5 bases). Germline CDR1 SGHRS, CDR2 YFSETQ. This CDR3 has 17 residues. Trimming took off 4 bases at V and 1 base at J, with 20 bases between the two ends. The CDR3 region has the DNA TGCGCCAGCAGCCTACCCGCGGGGGGGACGAGGAACACTGAAGCTTTCTTT. This encodes CASSLPAGGTRNTEAFF.

The chain is built from TRBV5-6 and TRBJ2-3; D perhaps matches TRBD1 (6 bases). CDR3 length: 15 amino acids. Germline V lookup: CDR1 SGHDT, CDR2 YYEEEE. V lost 0 bases and J lost 1, with 9 bases in between. CDR3 in DNA: TGTGCCAGCAGCTTGGGTGAGGGGGGCACAGATACGCAGTATTTT. Translating it yields CASSLGEGGTDTQYF.

This chain connects TRBV15 to TRBJ1-2; 7 bases agree with TRBD1. V trimming: 8 bases; J trimming: 1 base; junction bases outside the gene matches: 7. Germline V gives CDR1 LNHNV, CDR2 YYDKDF (reference sequence). This CDR3 is 14 amino acids long. The CDR3 loop is CATGDSRNNYGYTF. The CDR3 bases are TGTGCCACCGGGGACAGTCGAAATAACTATGGCTACACCTTC.

This rearrangement joins TRBV13 to TRBJ2-7; D call uncertain. The CDR3 length is 15 residues. CDR1 and CDR2 (germline): PRHDT, FYEKMQ (reference sequence). The V and J ends lost 3 bases and 6 bases respectively, with 18 bases between them. CDR3 DNA: TGTGCCAGCAGCTTTCGTGACCCGGGTTTCGGCGAGCAGTACTTC. It specifies CASSFRDPGFGEQYF.

The chain carries TRBV5-1 and TRBJ1-1; D is unresolved. The V gene lost 4 bases and the J gene lost 1 base, with 11 bases spanning the gap. Germline V gives CDR1 SGHRS, CDR2 YFSETQ. This CDR3 is 14 amino acids long. CDR3 region: CASSERVRNTEAFF. CDR3 DNA sequence: TGCGCCAGCAGCGAGAGGGTGAGGAACACTGAAGCTTTCTTT.

The chain combines TRBV10-3 with TRBJ1-6, with 7 bases aligning to TRBD1. This CDR3 is 14 amino acids long. CDR1 and CDR2 (germline): ENHRY, SYGVKD. The V and J ends lost 7 bases and 7 bases, in that order; junction bases with no gene match: 7. The CDR3 region has the DNA TGTGCCATCACTGACAGGGCCCTCAATTCACCCCTCCACTTT. As protein: CAITDRALNSPLHF.

This chain connects TRBV5-1 to TRBJ2-2; no reliable D call. V dropped 2 bases and J dropped 2 bases, with 10 bases sitting between them. Germline assignment: CDR1 SGHRS and CDR2 YFSETQ. The CDR3 is 15 amino acids. CDR3 sequence reads: CASSFQSSNTGELFF. The DNA for the CDR3 is TGCGCCAGCAGCTTTCAATCTAGTAACACCGGGGAGCTGTTTTTT.

This clone has a single count. The V call is TRBV30, the J call TRBJ2-3; the match to TRBD1 covers 7 bases. Trimming removed 1 base from V and 1 base from J; junction bases left unmatched: 2. The germline V gene encodes CDR1 GTSNPN and CDR2 SVGIG (reference sequence). The CDR3 length is 14 residues. For the CDR3, the DNA is TGTGCCTGGAGTGAAACAGGGGGCACAGATACGCAGTATTTT. It specifies CAWSETGGTDTQYF.

This chain joins TRBV2 and TRBJ1-2, with TRBD1 as a possible D gene (6 bases). The CDR3 covers 14 residues. Trimming pared 5 bases from V and 8 bases from J, leaving 18 bases between. Per the germline V gene, CDR1 is SNHLY and CDR2 is FYNNEI. CDR3 bases: TGTGCCAGCAGTCCTGGGTCAGGGGATCGGGGCTACACCTTC. As protein: CASSPGSGDRGYTF.

The rearrangement uses TRBV12-3 or TRBV12-4 and TRBJ1-6; the D gene is possibly TRBD1 (6 bases). CDR3 length equals 13 residues. Trimming took 5 bases from V and 7 from J, leaving 9 bases between them. CDR3 DNA sequence: TGTGCCAGCAGTCGGACAGAGAATTCACCCCTCCACTTT. Its protein product is CASSRTENSPLHF.

The rearrangement uses TRBV5-4 and TRBJ2-1, with 12 bases that match TRBD2. Germline V gives CDR1 SGHNT, CDR2 YYREEE (reference sequence). The junction had 7 bases not matched to a gene; V was cut back by 2 bases and J by 10 bases. This CDR3 is 15 amino acids long. Here the CDR3 DNA reads TGTGCCAGCAGCTTTCCCCTAGCGGGGGGGCGCGAGCAGTTCTTC. Translation: CASSFPLAGGREQFF. The full variable domain, in which reference TRBV5-4 and TRBJ2-1 provide the parts outside the CDR3, is ETGVTQSPTHLIKTRGQQVTLRCSSQSGHNTVSWYQQALGQGPQFIFQYYREEENGRGNFPPRFSGLQFPNYSSELNVNALELDDSALYLCASSFPLAGGREQFFGPGTRLTVL.

This clone has only a few counts. The CDR3 DNA is TGTGCCAGCAGCTTGGAGGGCATGGATGCTTTCTTT. Protein product: CASSLEGMDAFF. The chain carries TRBV7-9 and TRBJ1-1; D not certain. The V gene lost 3 bases and the J gene lost 11 bases, with 13 bases spanning the gap. Germline lookup yields CDR1 SEHNR and CDR2 FQNEAQ (reference sequence). This CDR3 comprises 12 residues.

The chain couples TRBV7-9 to TRBJ2-4, with 9 bases matching TRBD1. From germline, CDR1 is SEHNR and CDR2 FQNEAQ (reference sequence). The CDR3 runs 14 residues. The junction had 0 bases not matched to a gene; V was cut back by 0 bases and J by 6 bases. This CDR3 is CASSLAGQGNIQYF. The CDR3 nucleotides read TGTGCCAGCAGCTTAGCGGGACAGGGAAACATTCAGTACTTC.

The chain recombines TRBV12-5 with TRBJ1-1; the D gene is possibly TRBD1 (6 bases). Germline V lookup: CDR1 LGHNT, CDR2 FRNRAP. This CDR3 is built from 14 residues. Between the trimmed V and J ends, which lost 1 base and 7 bases, there was a span of 13 bases. CDR3 coding DNA: TGTGCTAGTGGTTTGGGGTCAGGGGCCAATGAAGCTTTCTTT. Protein: CASGLGSGANEAFF.

V and J are TRBV9 and TRBJ1-5; no reliable D call. Germline V gene sequence: CDR1 SGDLS, CDR2 YYNGEE. This CDR3 is built from 16 residues. The V end lost 0 bases, the J end lost 2 bases, and 12 bases lay between the germline ends. The CDR3 is CASSVDGNRGNQPQHF. In nucleotides, the CDR3 is TGTGCCAGCAGCGTAGACGGGAACCGGGGCAATCAGCCCCAGCATTTT.

The rearrangement links TRBV6-1 to TRBJ1-4, with 10 bases that match TRBD1. This CDR3 comprises 15 residues. V trimming: 2 bases; J trimming: 6 bases; junction bases outside the gene matches: 3. Germline lookup yields CDR1 MNHNS and CDR2 SASEGT. CDR3 sequence: CASSERDRGYEKLFF. The CDR3, as DNA: TGTGCCAGCAGTGAACGGGACAGGGGATATGAAAAACTGTTTTTT.

In regard to this clone: At one of its ends the junction is not consistent with the germline gene, which may arise from a read error. This chain connects TRBV5-6 to TRBJ2-3, with 9 bases aligning to TRBD2. CDR1 is SGHDT, CDR2 YYEEEE, per germline. CDR3 length: 17 amino acids. The CDR3 nucleotides are TGTGCCCGCAGCTTGGCCGTGGGCGGGGGGGCAACAGATACGCAGTATTTT. Protein sequence: CARSLAVGGGATDTQYF.

This sequence joins TRBV13 and TRBJ1-4, with D tentatively TRBD1 (6 bases). The V gene's germline CDR1 is PRHDT and CDR2 FYEKMQ (reference sequence). Between the trimmed V and J ends, which lost 5 bases and 3 bases, there was a span of 10 bases. This CDR3 has 14 amino acids. The CDR3: CASSLRTANEKLFF. The CDR3 nucleotides are TGTGCCAGCAGCCTCCGGACAGCTAATGAAAAACTGTTTTTT.

The chain couples TRBV7-2 to TRBJ2-5; TRBD2 might be the D (6 bases). This CDR3 comprises 17 residues. Germline assignment: CDR1 SGHTA and CDR2 FQGNSA. V lost 2 bases, J lost 3 bases, and 19 bases lay in between. Written as DNA, the CDR3 is TGTGCCAGCAGCTTATTCGGGGGAAGGGAACTGGAAGAGACCCAGTACTTC. This codes for CASSLFGGRELEETQYF.

In this sample, this clone turned up a few times. The chain combines TRBV2 with TRBJ1-4; D is unclear. In germline, CDR1 is SNHLY, CDR2 FYNNEI. Trimming pared 9 bases from V and 4 bases from J, leaving 15 bases between. The CDR3 sequence is 14 residues long. Written as DNA, the CDR3 is TGTGCCAGTGGCCGGGATTCGAATAATGAAAAACTGTTTTTT. Translation: CASGRDSNNEKLFF.

The chain carries TRBV11-2 and TRBJ2-5; the match to TRBD2 covers 11 bases. This CDR3 is built from 16 residues. With 1 base clipped from V and 1 base from J, the junction kept 2 bases outside the gene matches. Germline V gene sequence: CDR1 SGHAT, CDR2 FQNNGV. The CDR3 DNA follows: TGTGCCAGCAGCTTAGGTAGCGGGGGGGCCCAAGAGACCCAGTACTTC. This codes for CASSLGSGGAQETQYF.

The V gene is TRBV7-2, the J gene TRBJ2-3, with D possibly TRBD1 on 7 matching bases. The CDR3 has 15 residues. Germline CDR1 is SGHTA and CDR2 is FQGNSA. V shed 6 bases and J shed 5 bases, with 18 bases lying between them. This CDR3 reads CASSYLVQGGDTQYF. CDR3 sequence (DNA): TGTGCCAGCAGTTACCTCGTCCAGGGGGGAGATACGCAGTATTTT.

The chain joins TRBV9 to TRBJ2-4, with 8 bases fitting TRBD1. V lost 4 bases, J lost 0 bases, and 9 bases stayed unmatched. Germline V lookup: CDR1 SGDLS, CDR2 YYNGEE. There are 17 residues in the CDR3. The CDR3 sequence is CASSPQGQGLAKNIQYF. The CDR3 DNA reads TGTGCCAGCAGCCCTCAAGGACAGGGCCTAGCCAAAAACATTCAGTACTTC.

The chain carries TRBV29-1 and TRBJ1-3, with D possibly being TRBD1 (6 bases). Germline V gene sequence: CDR1 SQVTM, CDR2 ANQGSEA. Trimming removed 4 bases at V and 0 bases at J, with 10 bases between. This CDR3 has 14 amino acids. The DNA of the CDR3 is TGCAGCGTTGCAGGGGCGAGCTCTGGAAACACCATATATTTT. Residues: CSVAGASSGNTIYF. The entire variable domain, with the rest obtained from reference TRBV29-1 and TRBJ1-3, is as follows: SAVISQKPSRDICQRGTSLTIQCQVDSQVTMMFWYRQQPGQSLTLIATANQGSEATYESGFVIDKFPISRPNLTFSTLTVSNMSPEDSSIYLCSVAGASSGNTIYFGEGSWLTVV.